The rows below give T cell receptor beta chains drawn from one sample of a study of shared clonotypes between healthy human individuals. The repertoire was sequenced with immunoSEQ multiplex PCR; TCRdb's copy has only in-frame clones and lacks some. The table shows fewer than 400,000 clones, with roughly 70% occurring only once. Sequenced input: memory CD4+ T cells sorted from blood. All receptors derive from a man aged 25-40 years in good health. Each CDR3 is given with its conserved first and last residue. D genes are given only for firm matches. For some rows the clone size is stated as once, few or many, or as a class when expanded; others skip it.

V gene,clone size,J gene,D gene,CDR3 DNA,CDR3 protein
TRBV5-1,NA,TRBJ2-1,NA,TGCGCCAGCAGCTTTTCAGCGGACCGCTACAATGAGCAGTTCTTC,CASSFSADRYNEQFF
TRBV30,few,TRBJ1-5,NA,TGTGCCTGCTCGGTATGGGCTAGCAATCAGCCCCAGCATTTT,CACSVWASNQPQHF
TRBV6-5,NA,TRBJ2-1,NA,TGTGCCAGCAGTTACTCTGGGGGAGTGTCCTACAATGAGCAGTTCTTC,CASSYSGGVSYNEQFF
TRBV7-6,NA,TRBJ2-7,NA,TGTGCCAGCAGCTTAGCGCATGCGGGCTCCTACGAGCAGTACTTC,CASSLAHAGSYEQYF
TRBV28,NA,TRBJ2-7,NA,TGTGCCAGCAGTTTACAGGGAACCTACGAGCAGTACTTC,CASSLQGTYEQYF
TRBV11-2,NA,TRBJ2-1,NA,TGTGCCAGCAGCCTCAGCCTTTTTTCCTACAATGAGCAGTTCTTC,CASSLSLFSYNEQFF
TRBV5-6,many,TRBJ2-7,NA,TGTGCCAGCAGCTTGCGTGTAGGGTGGAACGAGCAGTACTTC,CASSLRVGWNEQYF
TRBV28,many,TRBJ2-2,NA,TGTGCCAGCAGTGACAGCCACACCGGGGAGCTGTTTTTT,CASSDSHTGELFF
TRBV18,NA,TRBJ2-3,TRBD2,TGTGCCAGCTCACCAATGACTAGCGGAGATACGCAGTATTTT,CASSPMTSGDTQYF
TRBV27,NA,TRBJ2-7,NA,TGTGCCAGCAGTTTTGGCGGTGCACACGGTATAACCGAGCAGTACTTC,CASSFGGAHGITEQYF
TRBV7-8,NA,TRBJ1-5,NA,TGTGCCAGCAACCAAAATAGCAATCAGCCCCAGCATTTT,CASNQNSNQPQHF
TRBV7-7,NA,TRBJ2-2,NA,TGTGCCAGCAGCTTAAGGGCCGGCACCGGGGAGCTGTTTTTT,CASSLRAGTGELFF
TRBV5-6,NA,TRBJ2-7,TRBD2,TGTGCCAGCAGCTCGAGCGGGACCGCCTCCTACGAGCAGTACTTC,CASSSSGTASYEQYF
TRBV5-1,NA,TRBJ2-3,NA,TGCGCCAGCAGCTTGGGGGGAGAAACAGATACGCAGTATTTT,CASSLGGETDTQYF
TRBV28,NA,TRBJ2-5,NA,TGTGCCAGCAGTTACCCTCACCAAGAGACCCAGTACTTC,CASSYPHQETQYF
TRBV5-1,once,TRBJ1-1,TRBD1,TGCGCCAGCAGCCTAGAGACAGGGCCTAGCACTGAAGCTTTCTTT,CASSLETGPSTEAFF
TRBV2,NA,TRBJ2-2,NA,TGTGCCAGCAGTGAGGTCAGGGTCGGCACCGGGGAGCTGTTTTTT,CASSEVRVGTGELFF
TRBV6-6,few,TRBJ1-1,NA,TGTGCCAGCAGTTACCTGATATTTGAAGCTTTCTTT,CASSYLIFEAFF